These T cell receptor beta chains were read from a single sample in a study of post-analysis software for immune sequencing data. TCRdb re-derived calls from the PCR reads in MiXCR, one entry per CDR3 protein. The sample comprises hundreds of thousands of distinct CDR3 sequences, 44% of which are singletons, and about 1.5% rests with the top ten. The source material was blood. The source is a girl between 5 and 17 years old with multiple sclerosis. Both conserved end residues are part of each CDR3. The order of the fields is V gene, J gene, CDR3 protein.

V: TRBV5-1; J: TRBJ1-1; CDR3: CASSHQTANTEAFF
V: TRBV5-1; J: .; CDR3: CASSQDRPGGIQYF
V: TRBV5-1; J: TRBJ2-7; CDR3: CASSLAGGAQAYEQYF
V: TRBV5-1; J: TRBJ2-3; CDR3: CASSRTDGARDTQYF
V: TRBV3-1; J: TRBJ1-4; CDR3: CASSYRADNEKLFF
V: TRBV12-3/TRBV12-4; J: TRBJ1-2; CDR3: CASSVGNNYGYTF
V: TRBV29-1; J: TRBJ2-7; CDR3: CSAKGTGSNYEQYF
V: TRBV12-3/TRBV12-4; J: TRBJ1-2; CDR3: CASSLDLDYGYTF
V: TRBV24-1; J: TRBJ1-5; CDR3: CATGGGLGQPQHF
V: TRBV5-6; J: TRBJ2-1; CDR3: CASSLPWTSGRVFSYNEQFF
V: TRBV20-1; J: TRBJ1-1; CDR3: CSARVSLSMNTEAFF
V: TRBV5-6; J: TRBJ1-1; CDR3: CASSLGYRDEAFF
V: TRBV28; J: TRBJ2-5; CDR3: CASSLSASGSRETRYF
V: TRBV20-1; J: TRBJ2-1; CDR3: CSASLAGALNEQFF
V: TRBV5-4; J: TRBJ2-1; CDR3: CASSGQGFSYNEQFF
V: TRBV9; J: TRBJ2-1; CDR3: CASSVTSGSGNEQFF
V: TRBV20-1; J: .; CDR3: CSARPQGETQYF
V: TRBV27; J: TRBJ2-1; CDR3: CASSLSGTATYNEQFF
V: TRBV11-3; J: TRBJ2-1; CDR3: CASSPPFAINNEQFF
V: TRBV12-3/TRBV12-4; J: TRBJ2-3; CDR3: CASRYRVRTDTQYF
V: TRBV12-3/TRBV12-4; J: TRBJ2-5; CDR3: CASSDRDRRETQYF
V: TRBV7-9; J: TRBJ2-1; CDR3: CASSLARGPGPYNEQFF
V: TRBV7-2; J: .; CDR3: CANSLVSGSTYEQYF
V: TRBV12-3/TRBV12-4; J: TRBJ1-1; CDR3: CASSSLVVEKNTEAFF
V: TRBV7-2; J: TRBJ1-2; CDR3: CASSRQRSIPYGYTF
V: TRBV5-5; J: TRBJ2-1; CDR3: CASSLAARAGGNEQFF
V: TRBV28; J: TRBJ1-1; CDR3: CASSLFKYKDGNTEAFF
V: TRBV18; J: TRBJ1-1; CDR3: CASSPQPNIEAFF
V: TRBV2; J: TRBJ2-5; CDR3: CASSESGEGQYF
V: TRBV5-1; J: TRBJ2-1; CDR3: CASSGSGDYNEQFF
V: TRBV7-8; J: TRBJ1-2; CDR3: CASSGSDRYGYTF
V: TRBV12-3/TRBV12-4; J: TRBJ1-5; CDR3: CASSLRAAYSNQPQHF
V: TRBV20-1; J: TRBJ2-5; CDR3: CSASREVGTQYF
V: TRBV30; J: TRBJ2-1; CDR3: CAWLSDYNEQFF
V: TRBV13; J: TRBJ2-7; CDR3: CASSTSDRPYEQYF
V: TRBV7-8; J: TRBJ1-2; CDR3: CASSPVEINYGYTF
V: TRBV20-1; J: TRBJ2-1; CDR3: CSARRDRGSGYNEQFF
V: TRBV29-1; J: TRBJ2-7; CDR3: CSVEDRHGLYEQYF
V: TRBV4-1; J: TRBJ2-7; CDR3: CASSQVGRERQGSSYEQYF
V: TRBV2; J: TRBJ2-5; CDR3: CASIERGLATETQYF
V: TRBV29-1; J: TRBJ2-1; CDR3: CSVGGRAYNEQFF
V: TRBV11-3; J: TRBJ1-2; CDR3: CASSYGTALYGYTF
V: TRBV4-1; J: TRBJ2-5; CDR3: CASSQDWGRTQYF